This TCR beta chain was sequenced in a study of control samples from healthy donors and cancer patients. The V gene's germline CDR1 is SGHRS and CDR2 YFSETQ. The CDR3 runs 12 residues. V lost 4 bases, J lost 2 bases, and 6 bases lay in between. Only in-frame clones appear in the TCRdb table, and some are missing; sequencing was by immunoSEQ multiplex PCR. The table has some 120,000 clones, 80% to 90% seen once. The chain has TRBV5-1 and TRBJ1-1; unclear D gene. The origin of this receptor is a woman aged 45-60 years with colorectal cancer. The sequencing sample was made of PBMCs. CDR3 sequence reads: CASSQSNTEAFF. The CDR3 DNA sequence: TGCGCCAGCAGCCAAAGTAACACTGAAGCTTTCTTT.